A selection of T cell receptor beta chains follows, all from one sample in a study of human thymus T cells. Produced via immunoSEQ multiplex PCR; TCRdb's table is partial and in-frame only. The sample records approximately 70,000 clones, 90% to 95% being singletons. The sequenced sample consisted of thymus tissue. Source of these receptors: a girl in the first two years of life with a congenital heart defect but otherwise immunologically healthy. Both conserved end residues are part of each CDR3. A D gene is named only where the DNA matches it firmly. The size of a clone is reported for some rows only, either as once, few or many, or as a class for expanded clones.

D gene: .
V gene: TRBV27
clone size: .
J gene: TRBJ1-4
CDR3 DNA: TGTGCCAGCGGCCTCGGGGGGGGAGATGAAAAACTGTTTTTT
CDR3 protein: CASGLGGGDEKLFF

D gene: .
V gene: TRBV2
clone size: .
J gene: TRBJ2-1
CDR3 DNA: TGTGCCATATTAGTCCAGGGGAAGGTAACCAATGAGCAGTTCTTC
CDR3 protein: CAILVQGKVTNEQFF

D gene: TRBD1
V gene: TRBV9
clone size: .
J gene: TRBJ1-2
CDR3 DNA: TGTGCCAGCAGCGTAGAGGGAGCAGAGGGCAGGGGGCACTATGGCTACACCTTC
CDR3 protein: CASSVEGAEGRGHYGYTF

D gene: .
V gene: TRBV7-6
clone size: .
J gene: TRBJ2-1
CDR3 DNA: TGTGCCAGCAGCCGCCGGGAGCCAGCGGTGGATGAGCAGTTCTTC
CDR3 protein: CASSRREPAVDEQFF

D gene: TRBD1
V gene: TRBV2
clone size: .
J gene: TRBJ2-5
CDR3 DNA: TGTGCCAGCAGTGAGGGGGACAGGGGGCGACGGGAGACCCAGTACTTC
CDR3 protein: CASSEGDRGRRETQYF

D gene: .
V gene: TRBV19
clone size: .
J gene: TRBJ1-2
CDR3 DNA: TGTGCCAGTAGTGTAACAGGGTTCCTCTATGGCTACACCTTC
CDR3 protein: CASSVTGFLYGYTF

D gene: .
V gene: TRBV28
clone size: .
J gene: TRBJ2-7
CDR3 DNA: TGTGCCAGCAGTTTAGCGCCAGGGGGGGATCGGCGAATGTACTTC
CDR3 protein: CASSLAPGGDRRMYF

D gene: TRBD2
V gene: TRBV4-1
clone size: .
J gene: TRBJ2-5
CDR3 DNA: TGCGCCAGCAGCCCGGGGACTAGCGGGAAAGAGACCCAGTACTTC
CDR3 protein: CASSPGTSGKETQYF

D gene: TRBD2
V gene: TRBV27
clone size: .
J gene: TRBJ2-7
CDR3 DNA: TGTGCCAGCAGTTTGGTTGGGACTAGCGGGTCTTGGGGGTACGAGCAGTACTTC
CDR3 protein: CASSLVGTSGSWGYEQYF

D gene: TRBD2
V gene: TRBV27
clone size: .
J gene: TRBJ2-5
CDR3 DNA: TGTGCCAGCAGACCGGGGGGACGAAATCAAGAGACCCAGTACTTC
CDR3 protein: CASRPGGRNQETQYF

D gene: .
V gene: TRBV30
clone size: .
J gene: TRBJ2-7
CDR3 DNA: TGTGCCTGGAGTCTACAGGGTAACAACTACGAGCAGTACTTC
CDR3 protein: CAWSLQGNNYEQYF

D gene: .
V gene: TRBV28
clone size: .
J gene: TRBJ1-3
CDR3 DNA: TGTGCCAGCAGTTGCAGAGGAAACACCATATATTTT
CDR3 protein: CASSCRGNTIYF

D gene: .
V gene: TRBV7-2
clone size: .
J gene: TRBJ2-2
CDR3 DNA: TGTGCCAGCAGCTTACCAGCCGTCGGACTTGACACCGGGGAGCTGTTTTTT
CDR3 protein: CASSLPAVGLDTGELFF

D gene: .
V gene: TRBV19
clone size: .
J gene: TRBJ2-5
CDR3 DNA: TGTGCCAGTAGTATTGTCCCGGGGCGATCTCCTCCGGGGACCCAGTACTTC
CDR3 protein: CASSIVPGRSPPGTQYF

D gene: TRBD1
V gene: TRBV27
clone size: once
J gene: TRBJ1-4
CDR3 DNA: TGTGCCAGCAGTTGCCAGGGGGCGAAGGGGGAAAAACTGTTTTTT
CDR3 protein: CASSCQGAKGEKLFF

D gene: .
V gene: TRBV7-6
clone size: .
J gene: TRBJ2-1
CDR3 DNA: TGTGCCAGCAGCTTAGGGGAACGCAGGGTAGAGCAGTTCTTC
CDR3 protein: CASSLGERRVEQFF

D gene: .
V gene: TRBV6-1
clone size: .
J gene: TRBJ1-3
CDR3 DNA: TGTGCCAGCAGTGAAAGGGACACCATTAGAAGGGGAAACACCATATATTTT
CDR3 protein: CASSERDTIRRGNTIYF

D gene: .
V gene: TRBV5-4
clone size: .
J gene: TRBJ1-3
CDR3 DNA: TGTGCCAGCAGCTCCCCTGTCAGAGACTCTGGAAACACCATATATTTT
CDR3 protein: CASSSPVRDSGNTIYF

D gene: .
V gene: TRBV11-2
clone size: .
J gene: TRBJ2-7
CDR3 DNA: TGTGCCAGCACCCCCACGGGCCAAACGGGCTACGAGCAGTACTTC
CDR3 protein: CASTPTGQTGYEQYF

D gene: .
V gene: TRBV29-1
clone size: .
J gene: TRBJ1-1
CDR3 DNA: TGCAGCGTTGACCCGGGGCCTAAAGGGGACACTGAAGCTTTCTTT
CDR3 protein: CSVDPGPKGDTEAFF

D gene: TRBD2
V gene: TRBV9
clone size: .
J gene: TRBJ2-1
CDR3 DNA: TGTGCCAGCAGCGTAAGCGGGAGGACCAATGAGCAGTTCTTC
CDR3 protein: CASSVSGRTNEQFF

D gene: TRBD2
V gene: TRBV9
clone size: .
J gene: TRBJ2-1
CDR3 DNA: TGTGCCAGCAGCGCCCATCTAGCGGGGAAGGGGTACAATGAGCAGTTCTTC
CDR3 protein: CASSAHLAGKGYNEQFF